These T cell receptor beta chains were read from a single sample in a study of OX40 agonist ivuxolimab in advanced cancers. The data were produced by immunoSEQ multiplex PCR, yet TCRdb's version contains in-frame clones alone and is incomplete. The data contain some 69,000 clones, almost 90% of them singletons. The sequencing here drew on CD4+ or CD8+ T cells sorted from blood, taken in a trial of the OX40 agonist ivuxolimab. Receptor source: an adult with an advanced solid tumor such as melanoma, head and neck, liver or kidney cancer. Both conserved end residues are trimmed from each CDR3.

V gene,CDR3 length,J gene,CDR3 protein
TRBV6-1,12,TRBJ2-1,ASDGQGWSDEQF
TRBV5-4,13,TRBJ2-4,ASSPRLGELAIQY
TRBV19,15,TRBJ2-2,ASSISPLAGNTGELF
TRBV23-1,15,TRBJ2-3,ASSQSPDDREADTQY
TRBV19,12,TRBJ2-7,ASSVGGSSYEQY
TRBV9,13,TRBJ2-7,ASSVGEGFTYEQY
TRBV5-1,14,TRBJ2-1,ASSTRTSGNYNEQF
TRBV9,14,TRBJ2-3,ASSALAGHSTDTQY
TRBV19,12,TRBJ1-5,ASSILGGNQPQH
TRBV5-1,13,TRBJ2-1,ASSLLAGGRNEQF
TRBV11-3,11,TRBJ2-2,ASSLEGIGELF
TRBV27,13,TRBJ1-2,ASTLGTGANYGYT
TRBV27,12,TRBJ1-2,ASSPRTGLYGYT
TRBV6-1,15,TRBJ2-6,ASSEWGQASGANVLT
TRBV2,13,TRBJ2-2,ASMRGQANTGELF
TRBV5-6,13,TRBJ1-2,ASSLGGTVIYGYT
TRBV6-1,13,TRBJ2-3,ASTGQGVRTDTQY
TRBV19,15,TRBJ1-5,ASSIYQDRGQRQPQH
TRBV19,15,TRBJ2-1,ASSIVTSGGKYNEQF
TRBV2,16,TRBJ2-5,ASSATFLRDGGIIPQY
TRBV7-8,13,TRBJ2-2,ASSLGTSGTGELF
TRBV4-1,13,TRBJ1-6,ASSQTVQENSPLH
TRBV13,11,TRBJ2-3,ASSLGGADTQY
TRBV7-3,12,TRBJ1-6,ASSSGTGGSPLH
TRBV11-3,13,TRBJ2-1,ASSRRTGGGNEQF
TRBV2,17,TRBJ2-3,ASSDPRLAGGLSTDTQY
TRBV9,14,TRBJ2-4,ASSVGAGIAKNIQY
TRBV30,9,TRBJ2-7,AWSFANEQY
TRBV30,14,TRBJ2-7,AWTQGGLAGSYEQY
TRBV5-1,17,TRBJ2-3,ASSLEASGADGRLDTQY
TRBV7-2,9,TRBJ2-7,ASSLYYEQY
TRBV6-5,12,TRBJ1-2,ASSSTGTGGGYT
TRBV9,13,TRBJ2-2,ASSVAGAYTGELF
TRBV29-1,12,TRBJ2-5,SVVRQGQAETQY
TRBV28,9,TRBJ2-7,ASETAYEQY
TRBV25-1,10,TRBJ2-7,ASSGSATGQY
TRBV6-1,9,TRBJ1-6,ASRDASPLH
TRBV6-1,12,TRBJ1-2,ASTGTGGYSGYT
TRBV29-1,13,TRBJ2-3,SAQVGVTSTDTQY
TRBV2,11,TRBJ1-1,ASKPGDNTEAF
TRBV5-1,13,TRBJ2-2,ASSLEPGGNGELF
TRBV19,11,TRBJ1-1,ASTQVLNTEAF
TRBV7-3,12,TRBJ1-1,ASSSGTANTEAF
TRBV2,12,TRBJ2-5,ASTPQGLGETQY
TRBV21-1,14,TRBJ1-5,ASSNRVQGDNQPQH
TRBV5-4,11,TRBJ1-1,ASSLGGNTEAF
TRBV2,13,TRBJ2-3,ASTAGAGRTDTQY
TRBV9,13,TRBJ2-7,ASSPPGTGVREQY
TRBV10-3,11,TRBJ1-1,AISEEMNTEAF
TRBV30,11,TRBJ2-1,AWYQGTYNEQF
TRBV7-3,11,TRBJ2-1,ASSLQGLGEQF
TRBV5-5,11,TRBJ1-1,ASKGFVATEAF
TRBV18,12,TRBJ1-2,ASSSTGGNYGYT
TRBV28,11,TRBJ2-7,ASSLGGEIRQY
TRBV27,14,TRBJ1-1,ASSLDRVGMNTEAF
TRBV6-6,12,TRBJ2-6,ASSASYGANVLT
TRBV5-1,14,TRBJ1-5,ASSLGDRGPDQPQH
TRBV7-9,11,TRBJ1-4,ASGGQGGEKLF
TRBV4-1,13,TRBJ2-1,ASSQDGQGRNEQF
TRBV2,14,TRBJ2-3,ASSGGASKSTDTQY